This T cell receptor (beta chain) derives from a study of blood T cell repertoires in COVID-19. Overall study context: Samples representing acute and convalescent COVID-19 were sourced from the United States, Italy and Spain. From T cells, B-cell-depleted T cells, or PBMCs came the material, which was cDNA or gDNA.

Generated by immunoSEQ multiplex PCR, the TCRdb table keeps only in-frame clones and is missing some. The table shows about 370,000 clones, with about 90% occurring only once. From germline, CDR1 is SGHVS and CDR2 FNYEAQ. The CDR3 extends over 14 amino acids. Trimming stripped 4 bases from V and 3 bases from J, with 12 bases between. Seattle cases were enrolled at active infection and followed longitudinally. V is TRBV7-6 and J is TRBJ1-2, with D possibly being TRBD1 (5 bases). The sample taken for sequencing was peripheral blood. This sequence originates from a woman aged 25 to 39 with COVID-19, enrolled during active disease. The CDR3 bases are TGTGCCAGCAGCTCCGGGACGGGAGACTATGGCTACACCTTC. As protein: CASSSGTGDYGYTF.